The rows below give T cell receptor beta chains drawn from one sample of a study of blood T cells in healthy people across ages. TCRdb reanalysed the 5' RACE reads using MiXCR and keeps one entry per CDR3 protein. The table has under 1 million distinct CDR3 sequences, 40% to 50% seen once. Source material: blood. Receptor source: a man in his sixties in good health. CDR3s include the opening cysteine and the closing phenylalanine or tryptophan. D genes are given only for firm matches. The size entry is marked missing in some rows and otherwise reads once, few, many or a size class.

TRBV4-3,TRBJ2-1,TRBD2,.,TGCGCCAGCAGCCAACCTTCGGGCGGGGGGTCCTACAATGAGCAGTTCTTC,CASSQPSGGGSYNEQFF
TRBV6-6,TRBJ2-7,.,few,TGTGCCAGCATCTCTGGGGGACCCTCCTACGAGCAGTACTTC,CASISGGPSYEQYF
TRBV5-1,TRBJ2-5,.,.,TGCGCCAGCAGCCGGGACGGAGCCCGGCAAGAGACCCAGTACTTC,CASSRDGARQETQYF
TRBV10-3,TRBJ1-2,TRBD1,.,TGTGCCATCAGTGACTCGACAGGGCACTATGGCTACACCTTC,CAISDSTGHYGYTF
TRBV27,TRBJ2-4,.,few,TGTGCCAGCAGTGATCACCGGACGGATCCTCAGTACTTC,CASSDHRTDPQYF
TRBV7-2,TRBJ2-7,TRBD2,.,TGTGCCAGCAGACCTCCTAGCGGGGGGGCCAATGAGCAGTACTTC,CASRPPSGGANEQYF
TRBV5-1,TRBJ2-5,.,.,TGCGCCAGCAGCTTGGAAGGTGGAGGGGGCGCGAAGACCCAGTACTTC,CASSLEGGGGAKTQYF
TRBV9,TRBJ1-2,.,many,TGTGCCAGCAGCGGGGCAGGCTATGGCTACACCTTC,CASSGAGYGYTF
TRBV29-1,TRBJ1-2,TRBD1,.,TGCAGCGTTCTGGACAGGGGCAGCTATGGCTACACCTTC,CSVLDRGSYGYTF
TRBV11-2,TRBJ2-1,.,few,TGTGCCAGCAGCTCCGGCCAGCGTGAGCAGTTCTTC,CASSSGQREQFF
TRBV2,TRBJ2-5,TRBD2,once,TGTGTCAGCAGTGCAATGGGGAGGGACCAAGAGACCCAGTACTTC,CVSSAMGRDQETQYF
TRBV20-1,TRBJ2-7,.,.,TGCAGTGCTAGAACCGACGGGGCAGTCGGGACCGAGCAGTACTTC,CSARTDGAVGTEQYF
TRBV6-1,TRBJ2-1,.,.,TGTGCCAGCAGTGGCCCTGGGGCAGGGTTCGACAATGAGCAGTTCTTC,CASSGPGAGFDNEQFF
TRBV6-2/TRBV6-3,TRBJ2-1,TRBD2,.,TGTGCCAGCAGCCGAACTAGCGGGGGGTACTATGAGCAGTTCTTC,CASSRTSGGYYEQFF
TRBV20-1,TRBJ2-7,TRBD2,few,TGCAGTGCCCGGGGACTAGCCGCCTACGAGCAGTACTTC,CSARGLAAYEQYF
TRBV5-1,TRBJ2-5,.,.,TGCGCCAGCAGCTGGGGAGGAGGGCAGTGGGAGACCCAGTACTTC,CASSWGGGQWETQYF
TRBV12-3/TRBV12-4,TRBJ1-6,.,.,TGTGCCAGCAGCCTGAAAGGGGATCGGGATTCACCCCTCCACTTT,CASSLKGDRDSPLHF
TRBV3-1,TRBJ1-1,.,.,TGTGCCAGCAGCCAAGGAGCCAACAGGGTGAACACTGAAGCTTTCTTT,CASSQGANRVNTEAFF
TRBV12-3/TRBV12-4,TRBJ2-7,TRBD1,once,TGTGCCAGCAGTTTAAGGACAGGGAGGTACAATGAGCAGTACTTC,CASSLRTGRYNEQYF
TRBV18,TRBJ1-1,TRBD1,few,TGTGCCAGCTCACAATCTACAGGGGGCAACACTGAAGCTTTCTTT,CASSQSTGGNTEAFF
TRBV6-6,TRBJ2-1,TRBD1,.,TGTGCCAGCAGTTACCCTGGACAGGGGGACAATGAGCAGTTCTTC,CASSYPGQGDNEQFF
TRBV20-1,TRBJ1-4,.,.,TGCAGTGCTAGAGTATGGGGGGATAATGAAAAACTGTTTTTT,CSARVWGDNEKLFF
TRBV10-2,TRBJ2-3,.,.,TGCGCCAACGGGGCTAGCCAAAGGACAGATACGCAGTATTTT,CANGASQRTDTQYF
TRBV20-1,TRBJ1-2,.,few,TGCAGTGCTAGACGGTACGGGGACACCAGGGCGAACTATGGCTACACCTTC,CSARRYGDTRANYGYTF
TRBV20-1,TRBJ1-2,.,.,TGCAGTGCTAGGAGCGACGGGCTTTATGGCTACACCTTC,CSARSDGLYGYTF
TRBV5-5,TRBJ1-6,.,few,TGTGCCAGCAGCTTGGCACCAGAAGGGTACTCACCCCTCCACTTT,CASSLAPEGYSPLHF
TRBV3-1,TRBJ2-1,.,.,TGTGCCAGCAGCCATAGGACTCTCTCCTACAATGAGCAGTTCTTC,CASSHRTLSYNEQFF